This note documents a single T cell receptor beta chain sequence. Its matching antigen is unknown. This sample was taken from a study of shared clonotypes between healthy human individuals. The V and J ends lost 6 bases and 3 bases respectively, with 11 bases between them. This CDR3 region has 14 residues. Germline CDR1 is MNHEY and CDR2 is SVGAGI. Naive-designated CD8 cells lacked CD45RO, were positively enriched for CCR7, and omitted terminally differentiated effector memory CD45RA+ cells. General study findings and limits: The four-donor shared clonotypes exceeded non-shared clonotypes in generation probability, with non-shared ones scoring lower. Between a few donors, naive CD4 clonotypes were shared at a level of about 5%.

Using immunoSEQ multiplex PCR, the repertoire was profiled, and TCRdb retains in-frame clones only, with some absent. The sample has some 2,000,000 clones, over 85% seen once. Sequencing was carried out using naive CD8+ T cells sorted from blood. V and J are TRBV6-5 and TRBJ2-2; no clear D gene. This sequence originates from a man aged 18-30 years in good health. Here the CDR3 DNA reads TGTGCCAGCAGCGGGTTTTTAGACACCGGGGAGCTGTTTTTT. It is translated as CASSGFLDTGELFF.